Sequencing of this T cell receptor (beta chain) was carried out in a study of blood T cells in healthy people across ages. Alongside a J-beta primer mix, a sample-barcoded 5' primer served in a second PCR lasting about 6 to 12 cycles. TCRdb redid the calling of the 5' RACE reads with MiXCR, one entry per CDR3 protein. The table records 1 million or so distinct CDR3 sequences, more than 40% of them present only once. The CDR3 consists of 13 residues. V dropped 3 bases and J dropped 7 bases, with 12 bases sitting between them. CDR1 KGHSH and CDR2 LQKENI come from the germline V gene. Sequencing was done on a sample of blood. This receptor was identified in an older woman in good health. The chain is built from TRBV18 and TRBJ1-2, with TRBD1 as a possible D gene (6 bases). The CDR3 nucleotides are TGTGCCAGCTCACCCCGACAGGAAGCTGGCTACACCTTC. Protein product: CASSPRQEAGYTF.